Sequencing of this T cell receptor (beta chain) was carried out in a study of cytomegalovirus exposure and HLA in healthy donors. Across the study: There were under 130 million unique TCR beta sequences, drawn from about 179 million T cells, in an earlier analysis.

Donors sampled were nominally healthy, though unrecorded immune exposures were likely. On this clone itself: Its target is not known.

In germline, CDR1 is SGHRS, CDR2 YFSETQ. Trimming cost V 1 base and J 12 bases; bases outside gene matches: 12. The CDR3 contains 15 residues. Notes on the study in general: When a later analysis compared HLA-associated TCR beta chains with equally common others, the HLA-associated chains turned out to be more clonally expanded and to have lower generation probabilities.

PCR employed 60 Vbeta and 13 Jbeta primers. The table came from immunoSEQ multiplex PCR; TCRdb's copy has only in-frame clones and leaves some out. This table has some 200,000 clones, 82% appearing once. The specimen sequenced was PBMCs. The V gene is TRBV5-1, the J gene TRBJ1-2, with 10 positions matching TRBD1. This clonotype was obtained from a woman aged 45-65 years in good health and CMV-seropositive. The CDR3 loop is CASSLSTGTGDGHTF. Here the CDR3 DNA reads TGCGCCAGCAGCTTGTCCACCGGGACAGGGGATGGTCACACCTTC.